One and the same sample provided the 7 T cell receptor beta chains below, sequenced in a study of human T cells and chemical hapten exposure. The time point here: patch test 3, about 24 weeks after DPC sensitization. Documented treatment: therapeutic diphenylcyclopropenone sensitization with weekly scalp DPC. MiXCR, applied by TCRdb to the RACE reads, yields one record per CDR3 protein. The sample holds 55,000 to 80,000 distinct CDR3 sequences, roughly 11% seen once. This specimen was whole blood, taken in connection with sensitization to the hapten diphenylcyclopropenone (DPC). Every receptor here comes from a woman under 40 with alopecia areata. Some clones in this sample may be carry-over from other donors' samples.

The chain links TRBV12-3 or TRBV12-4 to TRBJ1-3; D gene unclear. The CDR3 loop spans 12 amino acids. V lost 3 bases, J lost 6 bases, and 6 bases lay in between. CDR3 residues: CASSFGENTIYF. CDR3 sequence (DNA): TGTGCCAGCAGTTTCGGGGAAAACACCATATATTTT.

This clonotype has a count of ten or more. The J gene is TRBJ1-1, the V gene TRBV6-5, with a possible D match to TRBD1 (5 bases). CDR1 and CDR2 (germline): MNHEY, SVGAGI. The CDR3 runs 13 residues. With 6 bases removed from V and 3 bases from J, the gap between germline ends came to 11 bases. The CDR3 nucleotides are TGTGCCAGCAGAGAGGGAGGGGACACTGAAGCTTTCTTT. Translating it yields CASREGGDTEAFF.

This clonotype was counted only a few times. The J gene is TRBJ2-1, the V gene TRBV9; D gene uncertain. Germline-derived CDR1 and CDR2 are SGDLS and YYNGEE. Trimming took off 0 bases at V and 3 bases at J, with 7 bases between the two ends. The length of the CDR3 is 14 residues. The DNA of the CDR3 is TGTGCCAGCAGCGTAGACAGATACTACAATGAGCAGTTCTTC. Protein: CASSVDRYYNEQFF.

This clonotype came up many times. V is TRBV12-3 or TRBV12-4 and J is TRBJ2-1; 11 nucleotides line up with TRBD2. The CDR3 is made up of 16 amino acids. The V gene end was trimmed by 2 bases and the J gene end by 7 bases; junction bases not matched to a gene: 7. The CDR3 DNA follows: TGTGCCAGCAGTTTAACGATGGCTAGCGGGAGGAATGAGCAGTTCTTC. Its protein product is CASSLTMASGRNEQFF.

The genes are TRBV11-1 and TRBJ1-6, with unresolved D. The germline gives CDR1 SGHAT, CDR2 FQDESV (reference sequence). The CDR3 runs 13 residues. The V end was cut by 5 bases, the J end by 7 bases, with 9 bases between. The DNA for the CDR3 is TGTGCCAGCAGCACTGACCACAATTCACCCCTCCACTTT. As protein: CASSTDHNSPLHF.

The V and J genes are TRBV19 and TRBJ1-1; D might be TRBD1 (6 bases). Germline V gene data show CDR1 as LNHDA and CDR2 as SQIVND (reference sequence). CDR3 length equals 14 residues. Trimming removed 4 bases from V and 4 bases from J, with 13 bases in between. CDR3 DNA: TGTGCCAGTAGTAGCAGGGGTCGGGGCACTGAAGCTTTCTTT. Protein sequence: CASSSRGRGTEAFF. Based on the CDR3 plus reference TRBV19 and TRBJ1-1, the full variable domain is DGGITQSPKYLFRKEGQNVTLSCEQNLNHDAMYWYRQDPGQGLRLIYYSQIVNDFQKGDIAEGYSVSREKKESFPLTVTSAQKNPTAFYLCASSSRGRGTEAFFGQGTRLTVV.

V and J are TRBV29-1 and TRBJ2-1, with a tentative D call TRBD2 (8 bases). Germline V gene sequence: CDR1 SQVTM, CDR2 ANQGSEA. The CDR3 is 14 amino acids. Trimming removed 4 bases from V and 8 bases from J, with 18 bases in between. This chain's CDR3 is CSVGVLAGQYEQFF. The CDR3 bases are TGCAGCGTTGGGGTCTTAGCGGGACAGTATGAGCAGTTCTTC.